Detailed here is one T cell receptor (beta chain). The antigen remains unidentified. Therapy product cells were restimulated with a CMV peptide pool for about 4 hours, then IFN-gamma-secreting cells were captured. TCRdb's table, derived via immunoSEQ multiplex PCR, lists solely in-frame clones and lacks some. The sample holds around 150 clones, over 50% seen once. The record originates from a study of T cell therapy after organ transplantation. Study-level background: Patients received up to 6 T cell doses every 2 weeks. About 20% of the ten patients were classed as nonresponders. A median of 1.92 x 10^8 CMV-specific T cells was infused in 2 to 6 doses.

Study-wide points: Poor CD8+ T cell yield may explain few expansions in nonresponders.

This TCR came from a human patient who had received a solid organ transplant and had CMV disease. Some T cells may originate from the graft donor. The sequencing input was cultured CD8+ T cells.

The CDR3 protein is CASSPLKSHEQYF. CDR3 DNA: TGTGCCAGCAGTCCCTTGAAGTCCCACGAGCAGTACTTC. J is TRBJ2-7 and V is TRBV6-1; D is ambiguous. Trimming removed 5 bases at V and 5 bases at J, with 13 bases between. The germline CDR1 and CDR2 sequences are MNHNS and SASEGT. The CDR3 runs to 13 residues.